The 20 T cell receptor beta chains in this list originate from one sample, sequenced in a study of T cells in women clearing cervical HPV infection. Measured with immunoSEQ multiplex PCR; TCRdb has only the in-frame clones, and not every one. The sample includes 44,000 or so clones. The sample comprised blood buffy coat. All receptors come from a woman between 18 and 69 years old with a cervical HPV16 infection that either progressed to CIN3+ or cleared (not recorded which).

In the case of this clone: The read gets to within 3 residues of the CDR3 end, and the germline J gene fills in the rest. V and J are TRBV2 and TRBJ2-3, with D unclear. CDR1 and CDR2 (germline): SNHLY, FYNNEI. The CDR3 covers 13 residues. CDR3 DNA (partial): TGTGCCAGCAGTGTGACACTTAATCAGCCG. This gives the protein CASSVTLNQP. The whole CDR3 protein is CASSVTLNQPQYF.

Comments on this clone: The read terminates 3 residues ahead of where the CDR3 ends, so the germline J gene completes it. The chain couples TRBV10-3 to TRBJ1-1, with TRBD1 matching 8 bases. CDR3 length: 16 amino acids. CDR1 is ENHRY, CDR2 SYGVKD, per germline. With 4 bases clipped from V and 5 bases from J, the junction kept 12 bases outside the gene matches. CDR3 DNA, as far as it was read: TGTGCCATCAGTGGACGCCAGACAGGGGAGAGTACTGAA. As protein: CAISGRQTGESTE. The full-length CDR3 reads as CAISGRQTGESTEAFF.

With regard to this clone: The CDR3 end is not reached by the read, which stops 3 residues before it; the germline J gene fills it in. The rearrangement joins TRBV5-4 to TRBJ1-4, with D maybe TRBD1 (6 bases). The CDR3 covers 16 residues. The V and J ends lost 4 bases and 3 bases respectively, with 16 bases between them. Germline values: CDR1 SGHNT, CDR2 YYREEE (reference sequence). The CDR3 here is CASSTSHREPNEKLFF. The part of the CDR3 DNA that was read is TGTGCCAGCAGCACCAGCCACAGGGAACCTAATGAAAAA.

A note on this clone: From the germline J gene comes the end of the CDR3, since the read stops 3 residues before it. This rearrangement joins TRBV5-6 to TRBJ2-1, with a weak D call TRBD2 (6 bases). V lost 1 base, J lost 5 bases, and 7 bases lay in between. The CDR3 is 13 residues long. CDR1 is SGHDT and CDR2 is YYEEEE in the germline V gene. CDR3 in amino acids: CASSLWGDNEQFF. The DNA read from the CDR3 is TGTGCCAGCAGCTTGTGGGGGGACAATGAG.

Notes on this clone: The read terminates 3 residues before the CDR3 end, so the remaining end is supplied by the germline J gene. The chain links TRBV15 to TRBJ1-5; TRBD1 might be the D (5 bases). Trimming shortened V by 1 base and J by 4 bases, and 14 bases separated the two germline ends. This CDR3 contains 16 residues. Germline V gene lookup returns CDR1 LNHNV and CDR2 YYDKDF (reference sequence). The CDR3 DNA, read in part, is TGTGCCACCAGCAGAGTGCCCAATGGGGGGAATCAGCCC. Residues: CATSRVPNGGNQP. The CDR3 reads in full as CATSRVPNGGNQPQHF.

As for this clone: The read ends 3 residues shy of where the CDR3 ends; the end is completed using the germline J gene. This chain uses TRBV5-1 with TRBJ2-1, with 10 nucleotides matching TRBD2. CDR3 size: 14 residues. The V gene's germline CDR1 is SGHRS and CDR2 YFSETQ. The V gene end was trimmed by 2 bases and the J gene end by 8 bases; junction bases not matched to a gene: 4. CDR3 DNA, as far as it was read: TGCGCCAGCAGCTTTCGGACTAGCGGCGATGAG. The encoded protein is CASSFRTSGDE. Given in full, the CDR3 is CASSFRTSGDEQFF.

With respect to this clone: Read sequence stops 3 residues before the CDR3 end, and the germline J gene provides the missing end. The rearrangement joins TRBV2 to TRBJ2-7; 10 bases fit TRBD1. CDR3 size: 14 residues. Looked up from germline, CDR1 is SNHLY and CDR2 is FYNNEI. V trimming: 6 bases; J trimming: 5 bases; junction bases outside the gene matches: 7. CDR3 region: CASRTGGSVNEQYF. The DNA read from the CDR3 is TGTGCCAGCAGGACAGGGGGCTCCGTTAACGAG.

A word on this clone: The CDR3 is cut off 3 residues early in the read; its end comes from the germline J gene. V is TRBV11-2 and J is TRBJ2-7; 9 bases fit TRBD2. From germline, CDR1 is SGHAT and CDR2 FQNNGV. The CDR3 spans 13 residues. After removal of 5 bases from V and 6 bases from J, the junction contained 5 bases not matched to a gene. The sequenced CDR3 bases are TGTGCCAGCAGCCCCGGGACTAGCAGCGAG. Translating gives CASSPGTSSE. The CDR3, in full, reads CASSPGTSSEQYF.

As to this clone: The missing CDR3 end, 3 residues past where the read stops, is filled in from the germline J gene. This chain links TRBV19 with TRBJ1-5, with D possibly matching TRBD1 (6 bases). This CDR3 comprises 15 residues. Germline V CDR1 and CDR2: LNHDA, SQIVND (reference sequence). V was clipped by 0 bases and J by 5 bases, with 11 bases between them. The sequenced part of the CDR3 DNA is TGTGCCAGTAGTATAGAAAGGGGGAGAGATCAGCCC. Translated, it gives CASSIERGRDQP. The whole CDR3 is CASSIERGRDQPQHF.

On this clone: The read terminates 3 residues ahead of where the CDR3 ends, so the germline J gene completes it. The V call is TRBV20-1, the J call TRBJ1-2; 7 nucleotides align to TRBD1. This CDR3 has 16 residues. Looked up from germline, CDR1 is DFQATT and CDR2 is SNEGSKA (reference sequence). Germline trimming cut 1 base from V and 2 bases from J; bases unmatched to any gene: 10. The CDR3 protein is CSARARGVRGNYGYTF. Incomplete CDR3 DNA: TGCAGTGCTAGAGCCCGAGGGGTCAGGGGGAACTATGGC.

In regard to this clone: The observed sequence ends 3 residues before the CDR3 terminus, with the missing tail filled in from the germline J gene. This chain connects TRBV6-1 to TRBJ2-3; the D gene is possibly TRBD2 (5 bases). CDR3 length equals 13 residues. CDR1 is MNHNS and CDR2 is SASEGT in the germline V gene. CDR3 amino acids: CASSALSGETQYF. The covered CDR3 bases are TGTGCCAGCAGTGCCCTCTCCGGGGAGACG.

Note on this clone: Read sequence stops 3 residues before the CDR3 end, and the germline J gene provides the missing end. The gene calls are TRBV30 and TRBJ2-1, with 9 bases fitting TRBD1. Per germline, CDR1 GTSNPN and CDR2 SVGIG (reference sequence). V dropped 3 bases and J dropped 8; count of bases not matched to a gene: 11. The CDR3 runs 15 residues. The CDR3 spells CAWSETGTGLDEQFF. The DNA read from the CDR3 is TGTGCCTGGAGCGAGACCGGGACAGGGTTGGATGAG.

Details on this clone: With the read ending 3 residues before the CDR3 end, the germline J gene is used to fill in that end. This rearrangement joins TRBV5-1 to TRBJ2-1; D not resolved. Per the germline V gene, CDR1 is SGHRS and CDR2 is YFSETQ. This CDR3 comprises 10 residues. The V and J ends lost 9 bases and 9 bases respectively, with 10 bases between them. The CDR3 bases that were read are TGCGCCACCTCCGAAGGTGAG. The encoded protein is CATSEGE. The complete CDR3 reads CATSEGEQFF.

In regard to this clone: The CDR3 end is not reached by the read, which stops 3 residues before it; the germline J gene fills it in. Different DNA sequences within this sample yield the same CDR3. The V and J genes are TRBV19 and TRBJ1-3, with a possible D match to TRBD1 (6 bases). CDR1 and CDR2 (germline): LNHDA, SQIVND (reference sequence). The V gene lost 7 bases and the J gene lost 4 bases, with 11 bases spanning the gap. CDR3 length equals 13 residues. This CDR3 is CASKDRQGNTIYF. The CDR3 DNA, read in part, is TGTGCCAGTAAGGACAGACAAGGAAACACC.

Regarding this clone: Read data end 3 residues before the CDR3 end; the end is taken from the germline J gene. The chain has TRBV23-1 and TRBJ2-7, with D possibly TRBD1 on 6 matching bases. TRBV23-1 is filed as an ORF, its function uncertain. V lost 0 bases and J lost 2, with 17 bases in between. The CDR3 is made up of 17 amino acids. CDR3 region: CASSQSWDTCDPYEQYF. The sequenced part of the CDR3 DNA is TGCGCCAGCAGTCAATCGTGGGACACCTGCGATCCCTACGAG.

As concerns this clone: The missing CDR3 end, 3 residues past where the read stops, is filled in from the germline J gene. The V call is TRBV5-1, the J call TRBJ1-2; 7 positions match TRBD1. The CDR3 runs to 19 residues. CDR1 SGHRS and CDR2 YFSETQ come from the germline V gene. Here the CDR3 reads CASSLLFGPSGDSTDTYTF. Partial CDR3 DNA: TGCGCCAGCAGCTTGTTGTTCGGGCCTAGCGGGGACAGCACAGATACC.

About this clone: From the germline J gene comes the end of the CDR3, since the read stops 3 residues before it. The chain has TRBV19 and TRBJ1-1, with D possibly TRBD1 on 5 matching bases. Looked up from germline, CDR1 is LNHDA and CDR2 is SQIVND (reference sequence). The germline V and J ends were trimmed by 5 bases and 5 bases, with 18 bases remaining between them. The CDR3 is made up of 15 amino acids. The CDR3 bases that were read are TGTGCCAGTAGTCTATCCCATGCGGGGCGGACTGAA. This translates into CASSLSHAGRTE. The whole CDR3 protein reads CASSLSHAGRTEAFF.

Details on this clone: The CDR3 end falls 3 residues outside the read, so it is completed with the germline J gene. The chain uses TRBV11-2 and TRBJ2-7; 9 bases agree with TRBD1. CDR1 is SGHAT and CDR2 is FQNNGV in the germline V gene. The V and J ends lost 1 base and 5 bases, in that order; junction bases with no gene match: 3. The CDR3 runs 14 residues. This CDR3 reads CASSLGDRAHEQYF. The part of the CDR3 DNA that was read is TGTGCCAGCAGCTTAGGGGACAGGGCGCACGAG.

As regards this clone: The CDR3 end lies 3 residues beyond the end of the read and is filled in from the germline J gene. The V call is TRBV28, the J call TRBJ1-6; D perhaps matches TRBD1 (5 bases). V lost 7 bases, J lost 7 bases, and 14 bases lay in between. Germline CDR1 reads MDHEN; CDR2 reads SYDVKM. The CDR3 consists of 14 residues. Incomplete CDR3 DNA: TGTGCCAGCACCTTAAGCGACAGAAATTCACCC. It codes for CASTLSDRNSP. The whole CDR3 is CASTLSDRNSPLHF.

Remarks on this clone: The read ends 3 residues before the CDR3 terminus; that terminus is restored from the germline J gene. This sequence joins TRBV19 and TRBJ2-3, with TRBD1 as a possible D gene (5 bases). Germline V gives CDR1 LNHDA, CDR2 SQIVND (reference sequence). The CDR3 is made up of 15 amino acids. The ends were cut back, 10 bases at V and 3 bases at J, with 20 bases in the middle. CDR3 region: CATSRQKGPTDTQYF. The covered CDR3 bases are TGTGCCACTTCGAGACAGAAGGGGCCGACAGATACG. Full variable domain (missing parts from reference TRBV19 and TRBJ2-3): DGGITQSPKYLFRKEGQNVTLSCEQNLNHDAMYWYRQDPGQGLRLIYYSQIVNDFQKGDIAEGYSVSREKKESFPLTVTSAQKNPTAFYLCATSRQKGPTDTQYFGPGTRLTVL.